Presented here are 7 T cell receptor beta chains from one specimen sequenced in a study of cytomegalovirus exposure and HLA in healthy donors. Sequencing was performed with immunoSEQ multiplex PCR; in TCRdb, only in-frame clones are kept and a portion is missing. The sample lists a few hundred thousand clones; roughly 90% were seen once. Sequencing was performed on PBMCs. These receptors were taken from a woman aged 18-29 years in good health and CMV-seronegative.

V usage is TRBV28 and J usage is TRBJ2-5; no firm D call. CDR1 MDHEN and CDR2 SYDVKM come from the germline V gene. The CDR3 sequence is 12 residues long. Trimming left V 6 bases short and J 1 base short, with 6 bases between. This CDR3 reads CASRAIQETQYF. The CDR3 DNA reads TGTGCCAGCAGGGCCATCCAAGAGACCCAGTACTTC.

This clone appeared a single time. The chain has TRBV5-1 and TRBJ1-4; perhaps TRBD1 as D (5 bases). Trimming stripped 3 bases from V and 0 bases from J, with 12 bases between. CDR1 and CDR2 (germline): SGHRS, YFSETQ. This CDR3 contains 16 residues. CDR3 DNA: TGCGCCAGCAGCTACGGACACTTCTCAACTAATGAAAAACTGTTTTTT. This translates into CASSYGHFSTNEKLFF.

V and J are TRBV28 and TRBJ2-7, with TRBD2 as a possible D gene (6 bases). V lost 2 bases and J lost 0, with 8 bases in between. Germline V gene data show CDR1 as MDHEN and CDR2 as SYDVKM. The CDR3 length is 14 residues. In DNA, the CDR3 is TGTGCCAGCAGTTTAGGAGGGAGCTCCTACGAGCAGTACGTC. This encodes CASSLGGSSYEQYV.

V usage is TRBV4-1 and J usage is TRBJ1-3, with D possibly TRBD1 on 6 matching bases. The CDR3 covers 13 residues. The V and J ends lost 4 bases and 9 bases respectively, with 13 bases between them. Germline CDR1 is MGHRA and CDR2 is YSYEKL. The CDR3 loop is CASSRLLRGTIYF. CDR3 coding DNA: TGCGCCAGCAGCCGCTTACTCAGGGGCACCATATATTTT.

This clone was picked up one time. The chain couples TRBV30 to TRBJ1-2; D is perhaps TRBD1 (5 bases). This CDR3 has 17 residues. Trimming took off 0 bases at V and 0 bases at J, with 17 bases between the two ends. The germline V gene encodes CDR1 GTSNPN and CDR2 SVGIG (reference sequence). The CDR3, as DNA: TGTGCCTGGAGTGTACTGCCCGGGGGGTCGACTAACTATGGCTACACCTTC. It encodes CAWSVLPGGSTNYGYTF.

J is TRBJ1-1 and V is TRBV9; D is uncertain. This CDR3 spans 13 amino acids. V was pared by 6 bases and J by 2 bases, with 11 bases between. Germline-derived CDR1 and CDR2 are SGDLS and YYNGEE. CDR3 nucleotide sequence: TGTGCCAGCACCCCTGGCCCTAACACTGAAGCTTTCTTT. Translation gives CASTPGPNTEAFF.

The DNA for the CDR3 is TGTGCCAGCAGATTACCGGGAGCAACTAATGAAAAACTGTTTTTT. It specifies CASRLPGATNEKLFF. The chain combines TRBV7-9 with TRBJ1-4; D is ambiguous. Germline assignment: CDR1 SEHNR and CDR2 FQNEAQ (reference sequence). The CDR3 extends over 15 amino acids. Trimming shortened V by 6 bases and J by 0 bases, and 11 bases separated the two germline ends.